These 9 T cell receptor beta chains came from one sample sequenced in a study of T cells in women clearing cervical HPV infection. Some clones are missing from TCRdb's copy, which holds only in-frame ones; the method was immunoSEQ multiplex PCR. This sample's clone table lists 45,000 to 50,000 clones. Specimen: blood buffy coat. These receptors all come from a woman between 18 and 69 years old with a cervical HPV16 infection that either progressed to CIN3+ or cleared (not recorded which).

With respect to this clone: The CDR3 goes on 3 residues after the read ends, and that part is filled in from the germline J gene. The V call is TRBV7-3, the J call TRBJ2-1, with 8 nucleotides matching TRBD1. This CDR3 contains 15 residues. The V gene's germline CDR1 is SGHTA and CDR2 FQGTGA. Losses at the gene ends were 2 bases for V and 9 bases for J; bases not matched to a gene: 9. The CDR3 is CASSLGVGTGFEQFF. CDR3 DNA (partial): TGTGCCAGCAGCTTAGGCGTCGGGACAGGCTTTGAG.

Note on this clone: Coverage ceases 3 residues before the CDR3 finishes, and the germline J gene fills in the end. V usage is TRBV30 and J usage is TRBJ1-4, with 8 bases fitting TRBD1. This CDR3 contains 15 residues. Trimming removed 3 bases from V and 7 bases from J; junction bases left unmatched: 10. Looked up from germline, CDR1 is GTSNPN and CDR2 is SVGIG (reference sequence). CDR3 sequence: CAWSRGQGRSEKLFF. The covered CDR3 bases are TGTGCCTGGAGCCGAGGACAGGGTAGAAGTGAAAAA. Based on the CDR3 plus reference TRBV30 and TRBJ1-4, the full variable domain is SQTIHQWPATLVQPVGSPLSLECTVEGTSNPNLYWYRQAAGRGLQLLFYSVGIGQISSEVPQNLSASRPQDRQFILSSKKLLLSDSGFYLCAWSRGQGRSEKLFFGSGTQLSVL.

The DNA read from the CDR3 is TGTGCCTGGATGGGGAGCGGCTATGGC. Translated, it gives CAWMGSGYG. The full CDR3 protein is CAWMGSGYGYTF. The rearrangement uses TRBV30 and TRBJ1-2, with D unresolved. The CDR3 extends 3 residues past the end of the read, so its final part is completed from the germline J gene. The CDR3 runs 12 residues. The germline CDR1 and CDR2 sequences are GTSNPN and SVGIG (reference sequence). The germline V and J ends were trimmed by 4 bases and 4 bases, with 10 bases remaining between them.

With respect to this clone: Read sequence stops 3 residues before the CDR3 end, and the germline J gene provides the missing end. This chain connects TRBV30 to TRBJ1-1, with a possible D match to TRBD1 (5 bases). V was cut by 4 bases and J by 3 bases, with 9 bases left in between. The CDR3 has 12 amino acids. Per the germline V gene, CDR1 is GTSNPN and CDR2 is SVGIG (reference sequence). CDR3 DNA, as far as it was read: TGTGCCTGGACAGGGAGGTACACTGAA. It is translated as CAWTGRYTE. The entire CDR3 protein is CAWTGRYTEAFF.

A remark on this clone: The read terminates 3 residues before the CDR3 end, so the remaining end is supplied by the germline J gene. The chain uses TRBV20-1 and TRBJ1-2; 10 nucleotides align to TRBD1. Trimming at V came to 1 base and at J to 4 bases, leaving 12 bases not matched to a gene. Germline V CDR1 and CDR2: DFQATT, SNEGSKA (reference sequence). CDR3 length equals 17 residues. CDR3 DNA, as far as it was read: TGCAGTGCTAGAGTCTCCGACAGGGGGCTTTGGGTCTATGGC. Translation gives CSARVSDRGLWVYG. The complete CDR3 reads CSARVSDRGLWVYGYTF.

Concerning this clone itself: The read terminates 3 residues before the CDR3 end, so the remaining end is supplied by the germline J gene. V is TRBV20-1 and J is TRBJ1-6, with TRBD1 matching over 10 bases. The CDR3 length is 15 residues. With 2 bases clipped from V and 8 bases from J, the junction kept 6 bases outside the gene matches. Looked up from germline, CDR1 is DFQATT and CDR2 is SNEGSKA (reference sequence). CDR3 DNA, as far as it was read: TGCAGTGCTAGATCAAGTGGGACAGGGGATTCACCC. Protein product: CSARSSGTGDSP. The whole CDR3 reads CSARSSGTGDSPLHF.

Worth noting for this clone: Read data end 3 residues before the CDR3 end; the end is taken from the germline J gene. The chain has TRBV20-1 and TRBJ2-3; unclear D gene. V was shortened by 5 bases and J by 7 bases, with 10 bases between the two germline ends. Germline CDR1 DFQATT, CDR2 SNEGSKA (reference sequence). This CDR3 contains 11 residues. CDR3 loop: CSAPQINTQYF. CDR3 bases read: TGCAGTGCTCCCCAAATCAATACG.

As for this clone: The read stops 3 residues short of the end of the CDR3; the missing end is completed from the germline J gene. The rearrangement uses TRBV20-1 and TRBJ2-5; 10 positions match TRBD1. Germline CDR1 and CDR2: DFQATT and SNEGSKA (reference sequence). This CDR3 is built from 13 residues. Trimming cost V 6 bases and J 6 bases; bases outside gene matches: 7. CDR3 bases read: TGCAGTGCCACCGGACAGGGGGGACAGACC. Translated, it gives CSATGQGGQT. The CDR3, in full, reads CSATGQGGQTQYF.

As concerns this clone: The CDR3 end lies 3 residues beyond the end of the read and is filled in from the germline J gene. This chain joins TRBV30 and TRBJ2-7; TRBD1 matches at 7 bases. Unmatched junction bases numbered 10, after V lost 8 bases and J lost 3 bases. The germline CDR1 and CDR2 sequences are GTSNPN and SVGIG (reference sequence). The length of the CDR3 is 13 residues. The sequenced CDR3 bases are TGTGCCGGCAACAGGGGAGAGGGCTACGAG. This gives the protein CAGNRGEGYE. The complete CDR3 reads CAGNRGEGYEQYF.